The 30 T cell receptor beta chains listed next were all sequenced from one sample in a study of OX40 agonist ivuxolimab in advanced cancers. TCRdb's table, derived via immunoSEQ multiplex PCR, lists solely in-frame clones and lacks some. The table shows approximately 76,000 clones, with 70% to 90% occurring only once. Sequenced material: CD4+ or CD8+ T cells sorted from blood, taken in a trial of the OX40 agonist ivuxolimab. Source of these receptors: an adult with an advanced solid tumor such as melanoma, head and neck, liver or kidney cancer.

The rearrangement links TRBV5-1 to TRBJ2-1; no clear D gene. Germline V lookup: CDR1 SGHRS, CDR2 YFSETQ. CDR3 length: 12 amino acids. V was pared by 0 bases and J by 10 bases, with 8 bases between. Here the CDR3 DNA reads TGCGCCAGCAGCTTGGACAGAAGAGAGCAGTTCTTC. It specifies CASSLDRREQFF.

The rearrangement uses TRBV19 and TRBJ2-7, with TRBD2 matching 8 bases. J was trimmed by 6 bases and V by 5 bases; bases with no gene match: 6. The CDR3 length is 13 residues. Germline values: CDR1 LNHDA, CDR2 SQIVND (reference sequence). CDR3 sequence: CASSPAGGREQYF. As DNA, the CDR3 is TGTGCCAGTAGTCCCGCGGGGGGCCGCGAGCAGTACTTC.

CDR3 bases: TGTGCCAGTGTTGCCAGAAACACCGGGGAGCTGTTTTTT. It codes for CASVARNTGELFF. V usage is TRBV19 and J usage is TRBJ2-2; unclear D gene. The germline CDR1 and CDR2 sequences are LNHDA and SQIVND (reference sequence). There are 13 residues in the CDR3. Trimming left V 8 bases short and J 2 bases short, with 9 bases between.

This clone has just one count. V is TRBV10-2 and J is TRBJ1-1; 7 positions agree with TRBD1. Germline assignment: CDR1 WSHSY and CDR2 SAAADI. The CDR3 contains 12 residues. V gave up 7 bases and J gave up 4 bases; unmatched junction bases: 3. This chain's CDR3 is CASKAGGTEAFF. CDR3 DNA sequence: TGCGCCAGCAAAGCAGGGGGCACTGAAGCTTTCTTT.

The chain recombines TRBV2 with TRBJ1-1; perhaps TRBD1 as D (5 bases). This CDR3 comprises 15 residues. Deletions cut 9 bases from V and 3 bases from J, with 20 bases between. In germline, CDR1 is SNHLY, CDR2 FYNNEI. Here the CDR3 DNA reads TGTGCCAGTAGGAGGGTGGGGGTTTATGACACTGAAGCTTTCTTT. Its translation is CASRRVGVYDTEAFF.

V gene TRBV6-5 combines with J gene TRBJ1-4, with TRBD1 as a possible D gene (5 bases). Germline V gene sequence: CDR1 MNHEY, CDR2 SVGAGI. V gave up 6 bases and J gave up 3 bases, with 11 bases separating them. The CDR3 runs 14 residues. CDR3 in amino acids: CASSHGGANEKLFF. Here the CDR3 DNA reads TGTGCCAGCAGCCACGGGGGGGCTAATGAAAAACTGTTTTTT.

The rearrangement links TRBV28 to TRBJ2-6; perhaps TRBD1 as D (7 bases). Deletions cut 6 bases from V and 0 bases from J, with 12 bases between. The CDR3 is 16 amino acids. Looked up from germline, CDR1 is MDHEN and CDR2 is SYDVKM. This CDR3 is CASSGGGLSGANVLTF. The CDR3 DNA follows: TGTGCCAGCAGCGGAGGGGGCCTCTCTGGGGCCAACGTCCTGACTTTC.

The gene calls are TRBV25-1 and TRBJ1-1, with D perhaps matching TRBD1 (6 bases). Germline-derived CDR1 and CDR2 are MGHDK and SYGVNS. The CDR3 is 13 amino acids. V was shortened by 8 bases and J by 4 bases, with 14 bases between the two germline ends. The CDR3 reads CASSEVRGTEAFF. CDR3 coding DNA: TGTGCCAGCTCCGAGGTCAGGGGCACTGAAGCTTTCTTT. The variable domain in full, completed from reference TRBV25-1 and TRBJ1-1, reads EADIYQTPRYLVIGTGKKITLECSQTMGHDKMYWYQQDPGMELHLIHYSYGVNSTEKGDLSSESTVSRIRTEHFPLTLESARPSHTSQYLCASSEVRGTEAFFGQGTRLTVV.

About this clone: The junction does not match germline at one end; this may be a read error. The V gene is TRBV6-1, the J gene TRBJ2-3, with 7 positions matching TRBD1. The CDR3 length is 11 residues. The germline V gene encodes CDR1 MNHNS and CDR2 SASEGT. The CDR3 is CASSEARDRVF. DNA of the CDR3: TGTGCCAGCAGTGAAGCCCGGGACAGAGTTTTT.

V and J are TRBV12-5 and TRBJ2-1; D is unclear. Trimming cost V 0 bases and J 0 bases, with 6 bases left between them. Germline V CDR1 and CDR2: LGHNT, FRNRAP. CDR3 length equals 15 residues. The CDR3 reads CASGLVLGSYNEQFF. In DNA form, the CDR3 reads TGTGCTAGTGGTTTGGTACTGGGCTCCTACAATGAGCAGTTCTTC.

J is TRBJ2-6 and V is TRBV4-1, with 8 bases aligning to TRBD1. Germline V gene sequence: CDR1 MGHRA, CDR2 YSYEKL. This CDR3 comprises 18 residues. V gave up 4 bases and J gave up 0 bases; unmatched junction bases: 8. DNA for the CDR3: TGCGCCAGCAGCCCAATCCCAGGGGGCTCCTCTGGGGCCAACGTCCTGACTTTC. Protein product: CASSPIPGGSSGANVLTF.

This sequence joins TRBV15 and TRBJ1-1; possibly TRBD1 for D (6 bases). V lost 7 bases and J lost 0, with 12 bases in between. This CDR3 contains 14 residues. CDR1 and CDR2 (germline): LNHNV, YYDKDF (reference sequence). CDR3 sequence reads: CATKRGAVNTEAFF. In nucleotides, the CDR3 is TGTGCCACCAAAAGGGGGGCCGTGAACACTGAAGCTTTCTTT.

V usage is TRBV27 and J usage is TRBJ2-3; D might be TRBD2 (6 bases). Deletions cut 3 bases from V and 1 base from J, with 17 bases between. This CDR3 comprises 17 residues. Germline V CDR1 and CDR2: MNHEY, SMNVEV (reference sequence). CDR3 coding DNA: TGTGCCAGCAGTTTTAAGGGAGGCGGTAGTCGCACAGATACGCAGTATTTT. It yields the protein CASSFKGGGSRTDTQYF.

J is TRBJ2-5 and V is TRBV7-2, with 9 bases identical to TRBD1. CDR1 is SGHTA, CDR2 FQGNSA, per germline. V was pared by 5 bases and J by 5 bases, with 6 bases of the junction left unmatched. The CDR3 sequence is 14 residues long. As DNA, the CDR3 is TGTGCCAGCAGCCCAGGACAGGGGATGGAGACCCAGTACTTC. Residues: CASSPGQGMETQYF.

In this sample, this clone turned up once. J is TRBJ2-7 and V is TRBV25-1; D remains unclear. This CDR3 is 12 amino acids long. Trimming removed 4 bases from V and 3 bases from J, with 7 bases in between. Germline V gives CDR1 MGHDK, CDR2 SYGVNS. The CDR3 sequence is CASSASGYEQYF. The CDR3 DNA reads TGTGCCAGCAGTGCATCGGGCTACGAGCAGTACTTC.

The V call is TRBV25-1, the J call TRBJ1-2; D is unclear. This CDR3 has 11 residues. Germline V gives CDR1 MGHDK, CDR2 SYGVNS. The V gene lost 10 bases and the J gene lost 6 bases, with 12 bases spanning the gap. CDR3 nucleotide sequence: TGTGCCACCGTGAGTCATAATGGCTACACCTTC. It translates to CATVSHNGYTF.

The chain recombines TRBV10-3 with TRBJ1-2; D not resolved. Trimming shortened V by 1 base and J by 6 bases, and 9 bases separated the two germline ends. The CDR3 loop spans 13 amino acids. In germline, CDR1 is ENHRY, CDR2 SYGVKD. The CDR3 is CAISEFDGDGYTF. The CDR3 DNA reads TGTGCCATCAGTGAGTTCGATGGTGATGGCTACACCTTC.

This clone has just one count. CDR3 nucleotide sequence: TGTGCCAGCAGTAGACAGGGGGCCTCCTACGAGCAGTACTTC. This gives the protein CASSRQGASYEQYF. The chain uses TRBV2 and TRBJ2-7; 10 bases match TRBD1. Unmatched junction bases numbered 1, after V lost 5 bases and J lost 0 bases. CDR1 SNHLY and CDR2 FYNNEI come from the germline V gene. The length of the CDR3 is 14 residues.

V usage is TRBV15 and J usage is TRBJ2-5; tentative D call: TRBD1 (5 bases). The CDR3 runs to 16 residues. The ends were cut back, 5 bases at V and 1 base at J, with 17 bases in the middle. The germline V gene encodes CDR1 LNHNV and CDR2 YYDKDF (reference sequence). In nucleotides, the CDR3 is TGTGCCACCAGCCCAATGGGCAGGGCCATCCAAGAGACCCAGTACTTC. The encoded protein is CATSPMGRAIQETQYF.

The chain uses TRBV6-6 and TRBJ2-3, with 7 bases lining up with TRBD2. Germline trimming cut 4 bases from V and 6 bases from J; bases unmatched to any gene: 7. The CDR3 spans 14 residues. Per the germline V gene, CDR1 is MNHNY and CDR2 is SVGAGI (reference sequence). The DNA of the CDR3 is TGTGCCAGCAGTTTATCGACTAGCAGGGATACGCAGTATTTT. This encodes CASSLSTSRDTQYF.

The table lists this clone with a count of one. This chain connects TRBV2 to TRBJ2-2; the D is unclear. Germline CDR1 SNHLY, CDR2 FYNNEI. V shed 6 bases and J shed 3 bases, with 11 bases lying between them. This CDR3 is built from 14 residues. CDR3 coding DNA: TGTGCCAGCAGAGATCGCCCGGACACCGGGGAGCTGTTTTTT. Its translation is CASRDRPDTGELFF.

The chain recombines TRBV21-1 with TRBJ1-5. TRBV21-1 corresponds to a pseudogene. There are 12 residues in the CDR3. The CDR3 DNA reads TGTGCCAGCAGCAAGGGGGAACAGCCCCAGCATTTT. It translates to CASSKGEQPQHF.

CDR3 protein: CASSDSSGGTDTQYF. CDR3 DNA sequence: TGTGCCAGCAGTGACTCGAGCGGGGGCACAGATACGCAGTATTTT. The gene calls are TRBV6-4 and TRBJ2-3; TRBD2 matches 7 bases. Germline V gene lookup returns CDR1 MRHNA and CDR2 SNTAGT. Trimming cost V 0 bases and J 1 base; bases outside gene matches: 1. CDR3 length equals 15 residues.

This chain links TRBV9 with TRBJ2-7; 10 bases match TRBD2. Germline values: CDR1 SGDLS, CDR2 YYNGEE. This CDR3 comprises 15 residues. With 0 bases clipped from V and 2 bases from J, the junction kept 2 bases outside the gene matches. In DNA form, the CDR3 reads TGTGCCAGCAGCGTAGGGACTAGCGGTACCTACGAGCAGTACTTC. Protein: CASSVGTSGTYEQYF.

The CDR3: CASSFSSGSSYEQYF. The CDR3 DNA follows: TGTGCCAGCAGCTTCTCCAGCGGGAGCTCCTACGAGCAGTACTTC. This chain uses TRBV7-8 with TRBJ2-7, with 8 nucleotides matching TRBD2. Germline trimming cut 3 bases from V and 0 bases from J; bases unmatched to any gene: 4. The CDR3 spans 15 residues. Germline-derived CDR1 and CDR2 are SGHVS and FQNEAQ.

This rearrangement joins TRBV18 to TRBJ2-3; 9 bases agree with TRBD1. After removal of 5 bases from V and 3 bases from J, the junction contained 15 bases not matched to a gene. Germline CDR1 is KGHSH and CDR2 is LQKENI. This CDR3 is built from 18 residues. This CDR3 reads CASSTPESTGGRTDTQYF. For the CDR3, the DNA is TGTGCCAGCTCAACCCCGGAAAGTACAGGGGGCCGGACAGATACGCAGTATTTT.

The chain is built from TRBV18 and TRBJ2-3; D may be TRBD2 (6 bases). This CDR3 region has 13 residues. In germline, CDR1 is KGHSH, CDR2 LQKENI. Trimming took off 6 bases at V and 2 bases at J, with 9 bases between the two ends. CDR3 in amino acids: CASSRDLTDTQYF. For the CDR3, the DNA is TGTGCCAGCTCGCGGGACCTCACAGATACGCAGTATTTT. Complete variable domain (other parts from reference TRBV18 and TRBJ2-3): NAGVMQNPRHLVRRRGQEARLRCSPMKGHSHVYWYRQLPEEGLKFMVYLQKENIIDESGMPKERFSAEFPKEGPSILRIQQVVRGDSAAYFCASSRDLTDTQYFGPGTRLTVL.

J is TRBJ1-5 and V is TRBV7-9, with 8 bases lining up with TRBD1. The ends lost 2 bases at V and 7 bases at J; junction bases unmatched: 13. Germline V CDR1 and CDR2: SEHNR, FQNEAQ (reference sequence). The CDR3 spans 17 residues. The CDR3 loop reads CASSLTPRTGYQQPQHF. The CDR3 DNA is TGTGCCAGCAGCTTAACACCCCGGACAGGGTATCAACAGCCCCAGCATTTT.

V and J are TRBV5-6 and TRBJ2-2, with 9 bases lining up with TRBD2. This CDR3 is built from 17 residues. Germline-derived CDR1 and CDR2 are SGHDT and YYEEEE. V was pared by 4 bases and J by 8 bases, with 15 bases of the junction left unmatched. The CDR3: CASSPPASGTLVGELFF. The CDR3 coding sequence is TGTGCCAGCAGCCCCCCGGCTAGCGGGACATTGGTGGGGGAGCTGTTTTTT.

The chain has TRBV5-6 and TRBJ2-5; TRBD1 is a possible D gene (6 bases). TRBJ2-7 explains the end of the DNA better; the J call may be wrong. Per germline, CDR1 SGHDT and CDR2 YYEEEE. The CDR3 is 14 amino acids. The CDR3: CASSWGPSSYEQYF. The CDR3 region has the DNA TGTGCCAGCAGCTGGGGGCCTAGCTCCTACGAGCAGTACTTC.